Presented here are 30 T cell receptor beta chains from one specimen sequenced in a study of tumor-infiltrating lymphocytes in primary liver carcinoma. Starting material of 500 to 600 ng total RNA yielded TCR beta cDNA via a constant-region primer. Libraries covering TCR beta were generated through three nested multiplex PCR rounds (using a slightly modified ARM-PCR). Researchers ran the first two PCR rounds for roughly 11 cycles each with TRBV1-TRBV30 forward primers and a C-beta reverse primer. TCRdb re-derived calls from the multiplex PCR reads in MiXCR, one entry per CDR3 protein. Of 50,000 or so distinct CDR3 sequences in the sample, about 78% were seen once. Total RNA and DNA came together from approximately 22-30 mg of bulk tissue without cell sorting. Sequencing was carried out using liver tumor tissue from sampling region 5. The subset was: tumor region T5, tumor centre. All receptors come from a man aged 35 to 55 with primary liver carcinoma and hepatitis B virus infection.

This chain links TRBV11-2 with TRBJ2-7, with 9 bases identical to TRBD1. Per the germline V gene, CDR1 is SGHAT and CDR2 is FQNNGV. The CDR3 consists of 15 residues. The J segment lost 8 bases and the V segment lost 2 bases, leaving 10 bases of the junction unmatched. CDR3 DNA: TGTGCCAGCAGCTTACGAAGGACAGGGGAGAACCAGCAGTACTTC. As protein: CASSLRRTGENQQYF.

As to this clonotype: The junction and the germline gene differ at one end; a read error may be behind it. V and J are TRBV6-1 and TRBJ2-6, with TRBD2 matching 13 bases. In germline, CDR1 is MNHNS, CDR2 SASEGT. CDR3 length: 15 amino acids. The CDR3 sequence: CASSFGTSGIYVLTF. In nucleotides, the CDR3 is TGCGCCAGCAGTTTTGGGACTAGCGGGATCTACGTCCTGACTTTC.

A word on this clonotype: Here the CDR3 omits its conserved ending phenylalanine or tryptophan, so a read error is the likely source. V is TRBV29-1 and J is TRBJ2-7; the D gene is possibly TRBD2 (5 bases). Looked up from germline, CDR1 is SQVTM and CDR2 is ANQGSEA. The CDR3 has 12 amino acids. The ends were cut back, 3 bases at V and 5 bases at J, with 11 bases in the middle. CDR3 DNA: TGCAGCGTTGAGGGAGCTGTTAACGAGCAGTACCTC. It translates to CSVEGAVNEQYL.

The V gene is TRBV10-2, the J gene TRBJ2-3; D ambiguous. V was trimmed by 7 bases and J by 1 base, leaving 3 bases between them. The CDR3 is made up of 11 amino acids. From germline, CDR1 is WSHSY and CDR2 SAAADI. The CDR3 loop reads CASTRTDTQYF. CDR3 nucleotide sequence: TGCGCCAGCACTCGCACAGATACGCAGTATTTT.

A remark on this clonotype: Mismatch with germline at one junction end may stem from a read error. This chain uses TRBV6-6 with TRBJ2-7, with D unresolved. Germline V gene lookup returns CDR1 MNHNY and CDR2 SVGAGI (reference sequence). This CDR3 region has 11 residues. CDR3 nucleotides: TGTGACAGCAGTCACTCGGAGGAGCAGTACTTC. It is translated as CDSSHSEEQYF.

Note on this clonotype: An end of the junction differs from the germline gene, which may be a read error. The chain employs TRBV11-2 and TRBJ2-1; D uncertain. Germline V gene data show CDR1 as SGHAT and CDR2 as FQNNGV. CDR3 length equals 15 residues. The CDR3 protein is CTSSLDLETYNEQLF. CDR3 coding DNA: TGTACCAGCAGCTTAGATCTGGAGACCTACAATGAGCAGCTCTTC.

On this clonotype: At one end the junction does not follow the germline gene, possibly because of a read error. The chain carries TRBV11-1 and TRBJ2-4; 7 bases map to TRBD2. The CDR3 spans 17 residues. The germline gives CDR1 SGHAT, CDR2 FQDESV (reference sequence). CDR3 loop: CASSVPGSSGTKNIQYF. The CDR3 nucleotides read TGTGCCAGCAGCGTTCCCGGGTCTAGCGGTACCAAAAACATCCAGTACTTC.

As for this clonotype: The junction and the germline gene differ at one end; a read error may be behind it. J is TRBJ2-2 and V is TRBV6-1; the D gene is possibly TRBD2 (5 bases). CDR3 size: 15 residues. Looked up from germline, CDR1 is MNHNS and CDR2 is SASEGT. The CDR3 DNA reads TGCGCCAGCAGTGAAGGGCGGTGGCTCGCCGGGGAGCTTTTTTTT. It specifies CASSEGRWLAGELFF.

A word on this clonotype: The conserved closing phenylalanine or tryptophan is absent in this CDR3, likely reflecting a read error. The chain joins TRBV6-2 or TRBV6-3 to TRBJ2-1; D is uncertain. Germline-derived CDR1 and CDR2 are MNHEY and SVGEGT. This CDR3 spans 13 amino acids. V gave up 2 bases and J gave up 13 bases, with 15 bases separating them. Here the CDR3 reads CASSYQLGNGQFL. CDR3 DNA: TGTGCCAGCAGTTACCAGTTGGGCAATGGTCAGTTCTTA.

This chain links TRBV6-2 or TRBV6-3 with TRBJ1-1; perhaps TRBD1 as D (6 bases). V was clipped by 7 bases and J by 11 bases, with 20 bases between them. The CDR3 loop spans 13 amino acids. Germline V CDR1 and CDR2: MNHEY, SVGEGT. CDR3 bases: TGTGCCAGCAACCAAGGACGACAGGCGGAGGCTTTCTTT. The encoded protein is CASNQGRQAEAFF.

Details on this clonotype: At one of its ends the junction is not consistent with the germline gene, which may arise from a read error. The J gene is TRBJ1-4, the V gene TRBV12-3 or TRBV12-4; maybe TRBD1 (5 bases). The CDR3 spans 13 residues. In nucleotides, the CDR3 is TGTACCAGCAGTTTAGCAGGGACTGAAGAACTGTTCTTT. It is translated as CTSSLAGTEELFF.

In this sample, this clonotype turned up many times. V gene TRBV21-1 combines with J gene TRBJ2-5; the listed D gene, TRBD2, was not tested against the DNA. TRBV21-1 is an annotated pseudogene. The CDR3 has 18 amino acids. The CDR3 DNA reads TGTGCCAGCAGCGGTCGAAATACCGGGACTAGCGGTAGGGAGACCCAGTACTTC. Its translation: CASSGRNTGTSGRETQYF.

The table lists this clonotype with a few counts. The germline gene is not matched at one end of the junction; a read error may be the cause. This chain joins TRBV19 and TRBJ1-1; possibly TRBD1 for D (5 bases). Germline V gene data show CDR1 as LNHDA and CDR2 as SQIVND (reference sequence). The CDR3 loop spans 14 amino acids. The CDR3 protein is CASRIQADGTEVFF. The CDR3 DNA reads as TGTGCCAGTCGAATACAGGCTGACGGGACTGAAGTTTTCTTT.

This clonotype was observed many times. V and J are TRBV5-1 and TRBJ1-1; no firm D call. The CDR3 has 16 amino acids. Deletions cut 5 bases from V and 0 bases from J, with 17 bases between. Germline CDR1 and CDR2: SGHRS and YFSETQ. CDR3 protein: CASSSVALGMNTEAFF. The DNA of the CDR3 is TGCGCCAGCAGTAGTGTTGCACTGGGGATGAACACTGAAGCTTTCTTT.

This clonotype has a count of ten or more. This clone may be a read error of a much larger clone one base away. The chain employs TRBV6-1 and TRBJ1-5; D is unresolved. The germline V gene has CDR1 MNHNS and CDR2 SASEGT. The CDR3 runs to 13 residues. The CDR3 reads CASSWAGNQPRHF. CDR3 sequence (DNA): TGTGCCAGCAGTTGGGCAGGCAATCAGCCCCGGCATTTT.

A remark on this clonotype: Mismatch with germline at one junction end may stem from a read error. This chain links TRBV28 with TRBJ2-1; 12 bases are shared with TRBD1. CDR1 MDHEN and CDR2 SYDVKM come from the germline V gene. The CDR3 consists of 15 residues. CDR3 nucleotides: TGTGGCAGCAGCTTGGGACAGGGGGCGACCGATGGGCAGTTCTTC. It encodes CGSSLGQGATDGQFF.

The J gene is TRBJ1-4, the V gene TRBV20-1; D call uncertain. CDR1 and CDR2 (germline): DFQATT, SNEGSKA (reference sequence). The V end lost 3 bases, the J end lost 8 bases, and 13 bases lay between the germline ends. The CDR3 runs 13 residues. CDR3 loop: CSARKVVGEKLFF. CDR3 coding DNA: TGCAGTGCTAGGAAGGTAGTAGGCGAAAAACTGTTTTTT.

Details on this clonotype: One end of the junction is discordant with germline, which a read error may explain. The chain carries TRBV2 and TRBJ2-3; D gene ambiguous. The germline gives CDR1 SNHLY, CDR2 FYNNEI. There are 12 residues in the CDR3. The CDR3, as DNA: TGTGCCAGCAGTCCCCTAGAAGATAGGCAGTATTTT. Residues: CASSPLEDRQYF.

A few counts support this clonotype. CDR3 bases: TGTGCCAGCACGCCCCGAGTGGCGAACTATGGCTACACCTTC. This gives the protein CASTPRVANYGYTF. The rearrangement uses TRBV12-3 or TRBV12-4 and TRBJ1-2; no clear D. V was shortened by 7 bases and J by 2 bases, with 14 bases between the two germline ends. This CDR3 comprises 14 residues.

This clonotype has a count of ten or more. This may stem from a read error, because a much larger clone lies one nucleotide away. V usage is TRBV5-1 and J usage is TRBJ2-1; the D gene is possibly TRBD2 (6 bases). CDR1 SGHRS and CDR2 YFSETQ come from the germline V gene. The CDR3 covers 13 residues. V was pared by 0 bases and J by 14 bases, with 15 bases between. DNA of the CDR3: TGCGCCAGCAGCTTGGGACTATCGGGAGAGGAGTTCTTC. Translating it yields CASSLGLSGEEFF.

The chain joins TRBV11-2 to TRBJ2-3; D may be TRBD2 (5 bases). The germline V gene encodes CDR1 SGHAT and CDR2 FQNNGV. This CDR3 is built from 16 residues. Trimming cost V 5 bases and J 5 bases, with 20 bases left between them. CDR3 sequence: CASSLETGSVGDTQYF. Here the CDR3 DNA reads TGTGCCAGCAGCCTGGAGACTGGGAGTGTCGGAGATACGCAGTATTTT.

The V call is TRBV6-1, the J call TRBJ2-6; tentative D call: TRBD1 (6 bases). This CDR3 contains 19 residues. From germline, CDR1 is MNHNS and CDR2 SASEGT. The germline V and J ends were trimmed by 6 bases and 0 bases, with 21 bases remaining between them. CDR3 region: CASRVFQGRGRSGANVLTF. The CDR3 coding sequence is TGTGCCAGCAGGGTCTTTCAGGGCAGGGGTCGCTCTGGGGCCAACGTCCTGACTTTC.

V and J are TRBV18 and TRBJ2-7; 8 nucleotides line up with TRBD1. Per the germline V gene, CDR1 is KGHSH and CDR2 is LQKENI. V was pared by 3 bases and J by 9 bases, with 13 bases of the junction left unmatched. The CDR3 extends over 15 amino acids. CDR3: CASSPIGQGQGGQYF. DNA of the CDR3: TGTGCCAGCTCACCTATTGGACAGGGCCAGGGCGGGCAGTACTTC.

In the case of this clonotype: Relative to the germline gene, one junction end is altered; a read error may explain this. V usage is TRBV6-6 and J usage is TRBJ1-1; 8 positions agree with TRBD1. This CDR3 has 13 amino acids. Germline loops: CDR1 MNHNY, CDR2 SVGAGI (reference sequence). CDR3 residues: CASSTGGTTEASF. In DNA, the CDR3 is TGTGCCAGTAGCACAGGGGGGACTACTGAGGCTTCCTTT.

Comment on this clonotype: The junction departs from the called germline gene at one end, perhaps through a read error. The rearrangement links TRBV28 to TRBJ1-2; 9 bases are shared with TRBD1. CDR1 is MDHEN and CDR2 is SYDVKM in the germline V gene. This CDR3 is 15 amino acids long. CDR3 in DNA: TGTACCAGCCACCTACCGGGACAGGGAACCTATGACTACACCTTC. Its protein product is CTSHLPGQGTYDYTF.

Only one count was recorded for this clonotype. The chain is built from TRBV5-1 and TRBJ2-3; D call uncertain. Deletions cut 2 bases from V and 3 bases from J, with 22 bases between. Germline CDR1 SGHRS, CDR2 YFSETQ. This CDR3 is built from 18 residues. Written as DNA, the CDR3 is TGCGCCAGCAGCTTTGGAATTCGACTGGAAACCCTAACAGATACGCAGTATTTT. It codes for CASSFGIRLETLTDTQYF.

CDR3 nucleotides: TGTGCCAGCAGCCACAATTACGGGGGCCCTAACTATGGCTACACCTTC. Amino acids: CASSHNYGGPNYGYTF. This chain links TRBV5-6 with TRBJ1-2; the D gene is possibly TRBD1 (6 bases). This CDR3 has 16 amino acids. From germline, CDR1 is SGHDT and CDR2 YYEEEE. V shed 4 bases and J shed 0 bases, with 16 bases lying between them.

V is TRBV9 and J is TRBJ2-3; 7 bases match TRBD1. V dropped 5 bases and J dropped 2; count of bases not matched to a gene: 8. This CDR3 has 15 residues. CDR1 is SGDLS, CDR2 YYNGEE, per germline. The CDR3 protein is CASSTQGQHTDTQYF. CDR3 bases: TGTGCCAGCAGTACCCAGGGACAGCACACAGATACGCAGTATTTT. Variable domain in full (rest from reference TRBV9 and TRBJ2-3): DSGVTQTPKHLITATGQRVTLRCSPRSGDLSVYWYQQSLDQGLQFLIQYYNGEERAKGNILERFSAQQFPDLHSELNLSSLELGDSALYFCASSTQGQHTDTQYFGPGTRLTVL.

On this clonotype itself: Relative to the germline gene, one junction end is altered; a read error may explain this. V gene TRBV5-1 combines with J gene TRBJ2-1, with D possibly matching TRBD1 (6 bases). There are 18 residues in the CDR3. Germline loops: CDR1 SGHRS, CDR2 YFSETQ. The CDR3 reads CASRLRWQDSQVDDEQFF. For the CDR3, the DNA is TGCGCCAGCAGATTGCGGTGGCAGGACAGTCAAGTGGACGATGAGCAGTTTTTC.

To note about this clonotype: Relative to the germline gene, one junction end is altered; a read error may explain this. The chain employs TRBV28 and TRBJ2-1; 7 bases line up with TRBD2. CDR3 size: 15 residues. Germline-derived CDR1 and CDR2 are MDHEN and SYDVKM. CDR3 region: CASSLRESSYNEQSF. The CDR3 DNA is TGTGCCAGCAGTTTGCGGGAGAGCTCCTATAATGAGCAGTCCTTC.